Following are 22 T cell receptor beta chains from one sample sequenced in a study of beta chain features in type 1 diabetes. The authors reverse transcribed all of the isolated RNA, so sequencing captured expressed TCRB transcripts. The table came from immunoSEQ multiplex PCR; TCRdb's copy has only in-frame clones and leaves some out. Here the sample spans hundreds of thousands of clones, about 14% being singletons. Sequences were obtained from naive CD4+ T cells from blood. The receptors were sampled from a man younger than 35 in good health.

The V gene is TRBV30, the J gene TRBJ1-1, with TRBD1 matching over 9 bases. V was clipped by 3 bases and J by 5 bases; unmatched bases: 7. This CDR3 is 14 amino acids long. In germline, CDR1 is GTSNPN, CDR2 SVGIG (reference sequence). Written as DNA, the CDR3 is TGTGCCTGGAGCCGTACCGGGACAGGGACTGAAGCTTTCTTT. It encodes CAWSRTGTGTEAFF.

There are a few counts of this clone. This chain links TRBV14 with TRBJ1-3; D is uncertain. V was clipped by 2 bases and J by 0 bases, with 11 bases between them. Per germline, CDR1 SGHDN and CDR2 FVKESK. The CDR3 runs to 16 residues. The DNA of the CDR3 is TGTGCCAGCAGCCAAAATCAGGAGAGCTCTGGAAACACCATATATTTT. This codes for CASSQNQESSGNTIYF.

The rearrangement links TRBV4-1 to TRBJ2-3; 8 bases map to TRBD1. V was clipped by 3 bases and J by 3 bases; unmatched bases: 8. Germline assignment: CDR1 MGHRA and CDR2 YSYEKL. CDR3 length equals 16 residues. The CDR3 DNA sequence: TGCGCCAGCAGCCACCCAAGACAGGGGAAGACAGATACGCAGTATTTT. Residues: CASSHPRQGKTDTQYF.

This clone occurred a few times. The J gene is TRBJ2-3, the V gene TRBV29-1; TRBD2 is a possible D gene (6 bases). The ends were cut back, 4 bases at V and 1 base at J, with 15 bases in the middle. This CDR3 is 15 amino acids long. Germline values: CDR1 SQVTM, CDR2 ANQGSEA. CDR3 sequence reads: CSVVPRTIGTDTQYF. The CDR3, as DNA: TGCAGCGTTGTTCCGAGGACTATCGGCACAGATACGCAGTATTTT.

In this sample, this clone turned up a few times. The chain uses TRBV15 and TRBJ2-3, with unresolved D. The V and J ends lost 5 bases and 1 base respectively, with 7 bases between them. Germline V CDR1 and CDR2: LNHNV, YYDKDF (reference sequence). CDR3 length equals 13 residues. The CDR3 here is CATSLPRTDTQYF. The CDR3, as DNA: TGTGCCACCAGCCTACCCCGCACAGATACGCAGTATTTT.

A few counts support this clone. CDR3 amino acids: CASSPLAGGTGDTGELFF. The CDR3 DNA reads as TGCGCCAGCAGCCCCCTGGCGGGAGGAACAGGGGACACCGGGGAGCTGTTTTTT. The rearrangement uses TRBV4-3 and TRBJ2-2; a weak D match, TRBD2 (8 bases). From germline, CDR1 is LGHNA and CDR2 YSLEER. This CDR3 region has 18 residues. V lost 4 bases, J lost 3 bases, and 21 bases lay in between.

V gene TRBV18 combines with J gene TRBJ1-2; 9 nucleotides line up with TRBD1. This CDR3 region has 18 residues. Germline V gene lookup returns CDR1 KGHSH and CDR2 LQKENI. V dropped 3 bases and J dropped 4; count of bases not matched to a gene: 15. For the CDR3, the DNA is TGTGCCAGCTCACCTACGGCTGGGACAGGGCCCGTAGGCTATGGCTACACCTTC. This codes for CASSPTAGTGPVGYGYTF.

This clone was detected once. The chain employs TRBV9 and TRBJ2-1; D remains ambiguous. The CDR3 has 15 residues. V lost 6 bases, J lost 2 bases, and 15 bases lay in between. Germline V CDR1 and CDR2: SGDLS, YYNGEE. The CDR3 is CASTLDGPTYNEQFF. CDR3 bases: TGTGCCAGCACCCTTGACGGGCCTACCTACAATGAGCAGTTCTTC.

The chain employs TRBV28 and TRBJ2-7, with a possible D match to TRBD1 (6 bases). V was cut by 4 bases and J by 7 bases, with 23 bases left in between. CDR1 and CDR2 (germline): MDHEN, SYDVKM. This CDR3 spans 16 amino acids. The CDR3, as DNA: TGTGCCAGCAGTTCCCCTACTCGAGGGAGTCAGGGGGAGCAGTACTTC. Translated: CASSSPTRGSQGEQYF.

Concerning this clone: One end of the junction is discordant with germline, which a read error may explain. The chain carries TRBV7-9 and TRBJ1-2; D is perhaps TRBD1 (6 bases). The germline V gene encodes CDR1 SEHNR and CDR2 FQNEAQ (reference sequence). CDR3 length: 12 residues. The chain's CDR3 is CASSLTTGGYAF. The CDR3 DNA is TGTGCCAGCAGCTTAACCACCGGGGGCTATGCCTTC.

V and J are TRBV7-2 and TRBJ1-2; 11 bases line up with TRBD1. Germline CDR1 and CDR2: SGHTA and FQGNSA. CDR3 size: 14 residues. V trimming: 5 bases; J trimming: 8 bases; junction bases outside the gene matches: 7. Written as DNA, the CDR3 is TGTGCCAGCAGCATTGGACAGGGGGCTACGGGCTACACCTTC. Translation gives CASSIGQGATGYTF.

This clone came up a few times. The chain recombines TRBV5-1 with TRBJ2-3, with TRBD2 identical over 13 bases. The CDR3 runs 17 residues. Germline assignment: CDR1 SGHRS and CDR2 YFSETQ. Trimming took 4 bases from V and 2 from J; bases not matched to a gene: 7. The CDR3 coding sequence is TGCGCCAGCAGCCCTGGGACTAGCGGGGACCTCACAGATACGCAGTATTTT. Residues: CASSPGTSGDLTDTQYF.

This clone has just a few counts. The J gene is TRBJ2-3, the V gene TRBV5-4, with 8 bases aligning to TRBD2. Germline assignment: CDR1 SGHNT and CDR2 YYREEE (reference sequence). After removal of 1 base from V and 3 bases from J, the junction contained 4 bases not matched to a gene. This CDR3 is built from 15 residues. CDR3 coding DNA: TGTGCCAGCAGCTTGAGCAGCGGGGGAACAGATACGCAGTATTTT. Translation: CASSLSSGGTDTQYF.

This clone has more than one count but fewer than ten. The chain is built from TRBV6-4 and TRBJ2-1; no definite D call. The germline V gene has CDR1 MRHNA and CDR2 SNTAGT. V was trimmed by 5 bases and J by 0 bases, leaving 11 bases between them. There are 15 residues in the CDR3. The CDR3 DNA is TGTGCCAGCAGTACTCAGGCTACCTCCTACAATGAGCAGTTCTTC. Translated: CASSTQATSYNEQFF.

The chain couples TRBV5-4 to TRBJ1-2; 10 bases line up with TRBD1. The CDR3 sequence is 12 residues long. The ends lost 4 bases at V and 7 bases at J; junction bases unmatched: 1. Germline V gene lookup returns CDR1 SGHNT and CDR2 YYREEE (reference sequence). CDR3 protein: CASSGQGVGYTF. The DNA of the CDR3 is TGTGCCAGCAGCGGACAGGGGGTTGGCTACACCTTC. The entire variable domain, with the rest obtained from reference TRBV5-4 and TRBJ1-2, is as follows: ETGVTQSPTHLIKTRGQQVTLRCSSQSGHNTVSWYQQALGQGPQFIFQYYREEENGRGNFPPRFSGLQFPNYSSELNVNALELDDSALYLCASSGQGVGYTFGSGTRLTVV.

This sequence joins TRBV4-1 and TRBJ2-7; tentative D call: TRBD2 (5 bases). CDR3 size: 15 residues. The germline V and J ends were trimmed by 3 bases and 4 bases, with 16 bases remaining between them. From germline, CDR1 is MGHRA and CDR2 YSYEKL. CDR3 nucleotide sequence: TGCGCCAGCAGCCACCAAGTTCGGACTGTTTACGAGCAGTACTTC. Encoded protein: CASSHQVRTVYEQYF.

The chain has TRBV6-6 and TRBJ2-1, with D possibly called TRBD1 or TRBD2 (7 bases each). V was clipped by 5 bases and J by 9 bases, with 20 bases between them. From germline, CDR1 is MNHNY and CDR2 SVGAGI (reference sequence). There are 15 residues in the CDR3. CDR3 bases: TGTGCCAGCAGTACGCAGGGGGGGACAGACATTGAGCAGTTCTTC. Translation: CASSTQGGTDIEQFF.

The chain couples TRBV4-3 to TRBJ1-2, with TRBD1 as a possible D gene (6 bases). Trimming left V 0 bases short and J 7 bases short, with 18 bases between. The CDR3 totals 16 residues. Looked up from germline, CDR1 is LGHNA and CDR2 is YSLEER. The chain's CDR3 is CASSQEYPRPQGGYTF. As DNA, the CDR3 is TGCGCCAGCAGCCAAGAATATCCGCGCCCACAGGGTGGCTACACCTTC.

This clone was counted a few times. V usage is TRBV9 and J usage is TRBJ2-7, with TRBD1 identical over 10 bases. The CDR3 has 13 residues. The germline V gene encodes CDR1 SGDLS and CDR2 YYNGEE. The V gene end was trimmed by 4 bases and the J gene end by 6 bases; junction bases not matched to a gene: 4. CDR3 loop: CASSPRDRGEQYF. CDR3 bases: TGTGCCAGCAGCCCCCGGGACAGGGGCGAGCAGTACTTC.

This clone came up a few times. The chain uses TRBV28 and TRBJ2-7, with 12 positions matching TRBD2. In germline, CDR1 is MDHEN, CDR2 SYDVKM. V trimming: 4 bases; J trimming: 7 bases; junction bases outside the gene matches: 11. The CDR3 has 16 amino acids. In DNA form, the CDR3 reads TGTGCCAGCAGTTCGACTTCTAGCGGGAGGGCCGGGGAGCAGTACTTC. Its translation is CASSSTSSGRAGEQYF.

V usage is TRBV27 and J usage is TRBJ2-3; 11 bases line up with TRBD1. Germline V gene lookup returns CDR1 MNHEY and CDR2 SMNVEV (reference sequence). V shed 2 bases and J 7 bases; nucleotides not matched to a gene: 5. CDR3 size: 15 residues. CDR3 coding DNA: TGTGCCAGCAGTTTAGGGGGACAGGGGGTGAATACGCAGTATTTT. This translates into CASSLGGQGVNTQYF.

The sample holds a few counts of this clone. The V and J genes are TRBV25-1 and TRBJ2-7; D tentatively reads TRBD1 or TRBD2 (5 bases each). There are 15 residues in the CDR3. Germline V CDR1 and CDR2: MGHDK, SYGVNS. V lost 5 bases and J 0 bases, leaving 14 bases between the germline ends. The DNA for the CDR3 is TGTGCCAGCAGTCCGACGGGGCCGAGCTCCTACGAGCAGTACTTC. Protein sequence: CASSPTGPSSYEQYF.